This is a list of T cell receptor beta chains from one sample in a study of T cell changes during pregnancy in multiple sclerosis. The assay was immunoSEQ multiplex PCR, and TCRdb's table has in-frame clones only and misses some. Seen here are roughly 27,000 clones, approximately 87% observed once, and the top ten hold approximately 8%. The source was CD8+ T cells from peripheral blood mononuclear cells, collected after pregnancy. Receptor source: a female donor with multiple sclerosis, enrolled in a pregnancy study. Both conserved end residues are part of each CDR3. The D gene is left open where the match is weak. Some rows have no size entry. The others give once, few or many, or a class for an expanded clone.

cdr3_aa: CASSEGATGTEAFF
cdr3_nt: TGTGCCAGCAGTGAGGGGGCGACGGGCACTGAAGCTTTCTTT
j_call: TRBJ1-1
d_call: .
clone_size: .
cdr3_length: 14
v_call: TRBV2

cdr3_aa: CASSPGLAGNTIYF
cdr3_nt: TGTGCCAGCAGTCCAGGGTTGGCTGGAAACACCATATATTTT
j_call: TRBJ1-3
d_call: .
clone_size: .
cdr3_length: 14
v_call: TRBV13

cdr3_aa: CASSFGLAGTDTQYF
cdr3_nt: TGTGCCAGCAGTTTCGGACTAGCGGGGACAGATACGCAGTATTTT
j_call: TRBJ2-3
d_call: TRBD2
clone_size: .
cdr3_length: 15
v_call: TRBV13

cdr3_aa: CAWSVHRGFYEQYF
cdr3_nt: TGTGCCTGGAGTGTACATCGGGGATTCTACGAGCAGTACTTC
j_call: TRBJ2-7
d_call: .
clone_size: .
cdr3_length: 14
v_call: TRBV30

cdr3_aa: CASRWIARHSNQPQHF
cdr3_nt: TGTGCAAGTCGCTGGATAGCACGCCATAGCAATCAGCCCCAGCATTTT
j_call: TRBJ1-5
d_call: .
clone_size: .
cdr3_length: 16
v_call: TRBV12-2

cdr3_aa: CASSFSGTAYGYTF
cdr3_nt: TGTGCCAGCAGCTTTTCCGGGACAGCGTATGGCTACACCTTC
j_call: TRBJ1-2
d_call: TRBD1
clone_size: .
cdr3_length: 14
v_call: TRBV11-2

cdr3_aa: CASSPSSGGADTQYF
cdr3_nt: TGTGCCAGCAGTCCATCTAGCGGGGGGGCGGATACGCAGTATTTT
j_call: TRBJ2-3
d_call: TRBD2
clone_size: .
cdr3_length: 15
v_call: TRBV6-4

cdr3_aa: CASSPRTGSMAEAFF
cdr3_nt: TGCGCCAGCAGCCCAAGGACAGGGAGTATGGCTGAAGCTTTCTTT
j_call: TRBJ1-1
d_call: TRBD1
clone_size: .
cdr3_length: 15
v_call: TRBV10-1

cdr3_aa: CASSLDGVWGLTGNTIYF
cdr3_nt: TGTGCCAGCAGCTTAGATGGGGTGTGGGGCTTGACTGGAAACACCATATATTTT
j_call: TRBJ1-3
d_call: .
clone_size: .
cdr3_length: 18
v_call: TRBV11-2

cdr3_aa: CAWSPRDRGLLMNTEAFF
cdr3_nt: TGTGCCTGGAGTCCCCGGGACAGGGGGCTGCTAATGAACACTGAAGCTTTCTTT
j_call: TRBJ1-1
d_call: TRBD1
clone_size: .
cdr3_length: 18
v_call: TRBV30

cdr3_aa: CASGLVGDRPYEQYF
cdr3_nt: TGTGCTAGTGGTTTGGTAGGGGACAGACCCTACGAGCAGTACTTC
j_call: TRBJ2-7
d_call: TRBD1
clone_size: .
cdr3_length: 15
v_call: TRBV12-5

cdr3_aa: CASSYSPDRANEQYF
cdr3_nt: TGTGCCAGCAGTTACTCCCCGGACAGGGCTAACGAGCAGTACTTC
j_call: TRBJ2-7
d_call: TRBD1
clone_size: .
cdr3_length: 15
v_call: TRBV6-5

cdr3_aa: CASSLVRQGGYLNEKLFF
cdr3_nt: TGTGCCAGCAGCTTAGTTCGACAGGGTGGATACCTTAATGAAAAACTGTTTTTT
j_call: TRBJ1-4
d_call: TRBD1
clone_size: once
cdr3_length: 18
v_call: TRBV11-2

cdr3_aa: CASSFWTVNYGYTF
cdr3_nt: TGTGCCAGCAGCTTTTGGACAGTAAACTATGGCTACACCTTC
j_call: TRBJ1-2
d_call: .
clone_size: .
cdr3_length: 14
v_call: TRBV5-4

cdr3_aa: CASSFAGYQDTEAFF
cdr3_nt: TGTGCCAGCAGCTTTGCGGGGTACCAGGACACTGAAGCTTTCTTT
j_call: TRBJ1-1
d_call: .
clone_size: .
cdr3_length: 15
v_call: TRBV5-6

cdr3_aa: CASSQEGPAGGPGGELFF
cdr3_nt: TGTGCCAGCAGCCAAGAAGGCCCAGCGGGGGGGCCGGGCGGGGAGCTGTTTTTT
j_call: TRBJ2-2
d_call: TRBD2
clone_size: .
cdr3_length: 18
v_call: TRBV4-2

cdr3_aa: CASSLTGAGANVLTF
cdr3_nt: TGTGCCAGCTCGTTGACAGGGGCTGGGGCCAACGTCCTGACTTTC
j_call: TRBJ2-6
d_call: TRBD1
clone_size: .
cdr3_length: 15
v_call: TRBV7-6

cdr3_aa: CASSDPDSPSEAFF
cdr3_nt: TGTGCCAGCAGTGACCCGGACAGTCCTTCTGAAGCTTTCTTT
j_call: TRBJ1-1
d_call: .
clone_size: .
cdr3_length: 14
v_call: TRBV25-1

cdr3_aa: CASSLIEGNQPQHF
cdr3_nt: TGTGCCAGCAGCCTTATAGAAGGCAATCAGCCCCAGCATTTT
j_call: TRBJ1-5
d_call: .
clone_size: .
cdr3_length: 14
v_call: TRBV7-6

cdr3_aa: CASSLRGMGSETQYF
cdr3_nt: TGTGCCAGCAGTTTGAGGGGGATGGGGAGCGAGACCCAGTACTTC
j_call: TRBJ2-5
d_call: .
clone_size: .
cdr3_length: 15
v_call: TRBV28

cdr3_aa: CASSYIWTGVEEKLFF
cdr3_nt: TGTGCCAGCAGCTACATATGGACAGGGGTAGAGGAAAAACTGTTTTTT
j_call: TRBJ1-4
d_call: TRBD1
clone_size: .
cdr3_length: 16
v_call: TRBV5-8

cdr3_aa: CSAGNAFF
cdr3_nt: TGCAGCGCCGGGAACGCTTTCTTT
j_call: TRBJ1-1
d_call: .
clone_size: few
cdr3_length: 8
v_call: TRBV29-1

cdr3_aa: CASSLEGQGAVVYYGYTF
cdr3_nt: TGCGCCAGCAGCTTGGAGGGACAGGGGGCTGTTGTATACTATGGCTACACCTTC
j_call: TRBJ1-2
d_call: TRBD1
clone_size: .
cdr3_length: 18
v_call: TRBV5-1

cdr3_aa: CASSFGTSGRYEQFF
cdr3_nt: TGTGCCAGCAGCTTCGGGACTAGCGGGCGCTATGAGCAGTTCTTC
j_call: TRBJ2-1
d_call: TRBD2
clone_size: .
cdr3_length: 15
v_call: TRBV5-6

cdr3_aa: CASSVPLSGALPDTQYF
cdr3_nt: TGTGCCAGCAGTGTCCCCCTTAGCGGGGCACTTCCAGATACGCAGTATTTT
j_call: TRBJ2-3
d_call: TRBD2
clone_size: .
cdr3_length: 17
v_call: TRBV2

cdr3_aa: CSGLAVNTDTQYF
cdr3_nt: TGCAGCGGACTAGCGGTTAACACAGATACGCAGTATTTT
j_call: TRBJ2-3
d_call: TRBD2
clone_size: .
cdr3_length: 13
v_call: TRBV29-1

cdr3_aa: CASSSSGGNEQFF
cdr3_nt: TGTGCCAGCAGCTCTAGCGGGGGTAATGAGCAGTTCTTC
j_call: TRBJ2-1
d_call: TRBD2
clone_size: .
cdr3_length: 13
v_call: TRBV7-8

cdr3_aa: CASSQALRDSYNEQFF
cdr3_nt: TGCGCCAGCAGCCAAGCCCTCCGGGACAGCTACAATGAGCAGTTCTTC
j_call: TRBJ2-1
d_call: TRBD1
clone_size: .
cdr3_length: 16
v_call: TRBV4-1

cdr3_aa: CASSPSPGVPMNTEAFF
cdr3_nt: TGTGCCAGCTCACCCTCCCCAGGCGTCCCAATGAACACTGAAGCTTTCTTT
j_call: TRBJ1-1
d_call: .
clone_size: .
cdr3_length: 17
v_call: TRBV18

cdr3_aa: CASSKGVGQGWDEQYF
cdr3_nt: TGTGCCAGCAGTAAAGGGGTGGGTCAGGGGTGGGACGAGCAGTACTTC
j_call: TRBJ2-7
d_call: .
clone_size: .
cdr3_length: 16
v_call: TRBV27

cdr3_aa: CASSYLASGDYEQYF
cdr3_nt: TGTGCCAGCAGTTACTTGGCTAGCGGGGACTACGAGCAGTACTTC
j_call: TRBJ2-7
d_call: TRBD2
clone_size: .
cdr3_length: 15
v_call: TRBV6-5

cdr3_aa: CASSPSPGTGNQPQHF
cdr3_nt: TGCGCCAGCAGCCCGAGCCCCGGGACAGGCAATCAGCCCCAGCATTTT
j_call: TRBJ1-5
d_call: TRBD1
clone_size: .
cdr3_length: 16
v_call: TRBV5-1

cdr3_aa: CASSQDGGGPPGELFF
cdr3_nt: TGCGCCAGCAGCCAAGATGGCGGGGGGCCCCCCGGGGAGCTGTTTTTT
j_call: TRBJ2-2
d_call: TRBD2
clone_size: .
cdr3_length: 16
v_call: TRBV4-3

cdr3_aa: CAWSVQEQGVGGYTF
cdr3_nt: TGTGCCTGGAGTGTACAGGAACAGGGGGTTGGGGGCTACACCTTC
j_call: TRBJ1-2
d_call: TRBD1
clone_size: .
cdr3_length: 15
v_call: TRBV30

cdr3_aa: CASSYMNTEAFF
cdr3_nt: TGTGCCAGCAGTTACATGAACACTGAAGCTTTCTTT
j_call: TRBJ1-1
d_call: .
clone_size: .
cdr3_length: 12
v_call: TRBV2

cdr3_aa: CASAYGGNTIYF
cdr3_nt: TGTGCCAGCGCCTACGGTGGAAACACCATATATTTT
j_call: TRBJ1-3
d_call: .
clone_size: .
cdr3_length: 12
v_call: TRBV5-6

cdr3_aa: CASSYGTGVNEQFF
cdr3_nt: TGTGCCAGCAGTTACGGGACAGGGGTCAATGAGCAGTTCTTC
j_call: TRBJ2-1
d_call: TRBD1
clone_size: .
cdr3_length: 14
v_call: TRBV6-5

cdr3_aa: CASSYSQSLAPETQYF
cdr3_nt: TGTGCCAGCAGTTACTCCCAATCACTAGCGCCAGAGACCCAGTACTTC
j_call: TRBJ2-5
d_call: TRBD2
clone_size: .
cdr3_length: 16
v_call: TRBV6-5

cdr3_aa: CASSLQRGSSYEQYF
cdr3_nt: TGTGCCAGCAGCTTACAGCGGGGGAGCTCCTACGAGCAGTACTTC
j_call: TRBJ2-7
d_call: TRBD2
clone_size: .
cdr3_length: 15
v_call: TRBV13

cdr3_aa: CASRATGAIVQETQYF
cdr3_nt: TGCGCCAGCAGAGCTACAGGGGCGATCGTCCAAGAGACCCAGTACTTC
j_call: TRBJ2-5
d_call: TRBD1
clone_size: .
cdr3_length: 16
v_call: TRBV5-1

cdr3_aa: CASSLGQRAGYTF
cdr3_nt: TGTGCCAGCAGTTTGGGGCAACGGGCTGGCTACACCTTC
j_call: TRBJ1-2
d_call: .
clone_size: .
cdr3_length: 13
v_call: TRBV27

cdr3_aa: CASSWMPGVGNTEAFF
cdr3_nt: TGTGCCAGCAGCTGGATGCCCGGGGTGGGAAACACTGAAGCTTTCTTT
j_call: TRBJ1-1
d_call: .
clone_size: .
cdr3_length: 16
v_call: TRBV13

cdr3_aa: CASSPVPGQENTGELFF
cdr3_nt: TGTGCCAGCTCACCAGTCCCGGGACAGGAAAACACCGGGGAGCTGTTTTTT
j_call: TRBJ2-2
d_call: TRBD1
clone_size: .
cdr3_length: 17
v_call: TRBV18

cdr3_aa: CASSEFGLGETQYF
cdr3_nt: TGTGCCAGCAGTGAGTTCGGCCTAGGCGAGACCCAGTACTTC
j_call: TRBJ2-5
d_call: .
clone_size: .
cdr3_length: 14
v_call: TRBV2

cdr3_aa: CASMEGGDLGAQYF
cdr3_nt: TGTGCCAGTATGGAGGGGGGGGATCTGGGGGCCCAGTACTTC
j_call: TRBJ2-5
d_call: .
clone_size: .
cdr3_length: 14
v_call: TRBV19

cdr3_aa: CASFEQGLGSGANVLTF
cdr3_nt: TGTGCCAGCTTTGAACAGGGATTGGGCTCTGGGGCCAACGTCCTGACTTTC
j_call: TRBJ2-6
d_call: .
clone_size: .
cdr3_length: 17
v_call: TRBV5-4

cdr3_aa: CSVVGYKTGTQTSYEQYF
cdr3_nt: TGCAGCGTTGTCGGCTATAAAACCGGGACACAAACTTCCTACGAGCAGTACTTC
j_call: TRBJ2-7
d_call: .
clone_size: .
cdr3_length: 18
v_call: TRBV29-1

cdr3_aa: CASSPRVGELNYGYTF
cdr3_nt: TGCGCCAGCAGCCCCAGGGTAGGAGAACTCAACTATGGCTACACCTTC
j_call: TRBJ1-2
d_call: .
clone_size: few
cdr3_length: 16
v_call: TRBV4-1

cdr3_aa: CASGAGGNEQFF
cdr3_nt: TGTGCCAGCGGAGCGGGGGGGAATGAGCAGTTCTTC
j_call: TRBJ2-1
d_call: TRBD2
clone_size: .
cdr3_length: 12
v_call: TRBV6-5

cdr3_aa: CASSPRPGTGKVNEQFF
cdr3_nt: TGTGCCAGCTCACCACGGCCAGGGACAGGGAAGGTGAATGAGCAGTTCTTC
j_call: TRBJ2-1
d_call: TRBD1
clone_size: .
cdr3_length: 17
v_call: TRBV18

cdr3_aa: CSVDGGTEAFF
cdr3_nt: TGCAGCGTTGACGGGGGCACTGAAGCTTTCTTT
j_call: TRBJ1-1
d_call: .
clone_size: .
cdr3_length: 11
v_call: TRBV29-1

cdr3_aa: CASSFTGGLRETQYF
cdr3_nt: TGCGCCAGCAGCTTCACAGGGGGCTTAAGGGAGACCCAGTACTTC
j_call: TRBJ2-5
d_call: TRBD1
clone_size: .
cdr3_length: 15
v_call: TRBV5-1

cdr3_aa: CASSAWDSQETQYF
cdr3_nt: TGTGCCAGCAGCGCGTGGGACAGCCAAGAGACCCAGTACTTC
j_call: TRBJ2-5
d_call: TRBD1
clone_size: .
cdr3_length: 14
v_call: TRBV9

cdr3_aa: CASSQAGQTGNTIYF
cdr3_nt: TGCGCCAGCAGCCAAGCTGGACAGACTGGAAACACCATATATTTT
j_call: TRBJ1-3
d_call: .
clone_size: .
cdr3_length: 15
v_call: TRBV4-3

cdr3_aa: CASSPPGQALEGPSGNTIYF
cdr3_nt: TGTGCCAGCAGTCCTCCGGGACAGGCTCTTGAAGGCCCCTCTGGAAACACCATATATTTT
j_call: TRBJ1-3
d_call: TRBD1
clone_size: .
cdr3_length: 20
v_call: TRBV28

cdr3_aa: CASSVFPGNTEAFF
cdr3_nt: TGTGCCAGCAGCGTATTTCCGGGGAACACTGAAGCTTTCTTT
j_call: TRBJ1-1
d_call: .
clone_size: .
cdr3_length: 14
v_call: TRBV9

cdr3_aa: CASSITATNTEAFF
cdr3_nt: TGTGCCAGTAGTATAACCGCGACTAACACTGAAGCTTTCTTT
j_call: TRBJ1-1
d_call: .
clone_size: .
cdr3_length: 14
v_call: TRBV19

cdr3_aa: CASSTGQGYTEAFF
cdr3_nt: TGTGCCAGCAGCACGGGACAGGGATACACTGAAGCTTTCTTT
j_call: TRBJ1-1
d_call: TRBD1
clone_size: .
cdr3_length: 14
v_call: TRBV7-6

cdr3_aa: CATSTLRLDREDTGELFF
cdr3_nt: TGTGCCACCAGCACACTAAGATTGGACAGGGAGGACACCGGGGAGCTGTTTTTT
j_call: TRBJ2-2
d_call: TRBD1
clone_size: .
cdr3_length: 18
v_call: TRBV15